Reported below is one T cell receptor beta chain. Its antigen is not identified. Each CDR3 protein gets one entry after TCRdb re-called the 5' RACE reads with MiXCR. The sample gives about 7,200 distinct CDR3 sequences, over 15% of which show up once; approximately 12% is in the top ten. Germline trimming cut 4 bases from V and 8 bases from J; bases unmatched to any gene: 7. The CDR3 is 14 amino acids. Germline V gene lookup returns CDR1 DFQATT and CDR2 SNEGSKA (reference sequence). As for time point: sample taken at primary tumor resection. Unsorted whole RNA of tumor, nontumor lung or frozen PBMC was sequenced. The sample is drawn from a study of spatial heterogeneity in lung cancer. Study as a whole: The study consistently detected more beta-chain than alpha-chain sequences.

Study-level results: Tracking of tumor mutation counts was seen in expanded intratumoral alpha and beta TCR counts.

This clonotype was sampled from a female donor with early-stage non-small cell lung cancer. This chain uses TRBV20-1 with TRBJ1-6, with 8 bases identical to TRBD1. The specimen comprised lung tumor tissue, sampled at surgery. The CDR3 nucleotides are TGCAGTGCTAAACCGGGACAGGATTATTCACCCCTCCACTTT. Translating gives CSAKPGQDYSPLHF.